Following are 7 T cell receptor beta chains from one sample sequenced in a study of beta chain features in type 1 diabetes. Study-wide results and caveats: A moderate, significant TCRB CDR3 shortening appeared in type 1 diabetes across four CD4+ subsets.

Which antigens these TCRs recognize remains unknown. Sequenced material consisted of expressed TCRB transcripts (all of the isolated RNA was reverse transcribed). Assay used: immunoSEQ multiplex PCR; TCRdb lists only in-frame clones, some missing. Here the sample spans over 650,000 clones, over 11% being singletons. The sample taken for sequencing was naive CD4+ T cells from blood. The source of these receptors is a man in his late teens or twenties with type 1 diabetes.

CDR3 protein: CASSASVGTNYEQYF. For the CDR3, the DNA is TGTGCCAGCAGCGCCTCAGTGGGCACCAACTACGAGCAGTACTTC. The rearrangement links TRBV9 to TRBJ2-7; D ambiguous. This CDR3 is 15 amino acids long. The V end was cut by 3 bases, the J end by 3 bases, with 16 bases between. Germline CDR1 is SGDLS and CDR2 is YYNGEE.

The chain couples TRBV29-1 to TRBJ2-7, with 7 bases that match TRBD2. Germline V gene lookup returns CDR1 SQVTM and CDR2 ANQGSEA. Trimming at V came to 4 bases and at J to 4 bases, leaving 7 bases not matched to a gene. The CDR3 is made up of 13 amino acids. In nucleotides, the CDR3 is TGCAGCGTTGGGGGGGGATCCCTTTACGAGCAGTACTTC. Translating it yields CSVGGGSLYEQYF.

The chain has TRBV14 and TRBJ2-7; D gene ambiguous. Germline-derived CDR1 and CDR2 are SGHDN and FVKESK. This CDR3 region has 13 residues. Trimming removed 0 bases from V and 4 bases from J, with 7 bases in between. CDR3 sequence: CASSQDVKYEQYF. CDR3 coding DNA: TGTGCCAGCAGCCAAGATGTCAAGTACGAGCAGTACTTC.

This clone was seen only a few times. DNA for the CDR3: TGCAGCGTTGAAGGCGGGTACACTGAAGCTTTCTTT. This translates into CSVEGGYTEAFF. This chain connects TRBV29-1 to TRBJ1-1; D is unclear. Trimming took off 1 base at V and 3 bases at J, with 6 bases between the two ends. The CDR3 consists of 12 residues. The germline gives CDR1 SQVTM, CDR2 ANQGSEA.

This chain links TRBV7-2 with TRBJ1-6; 8 bases map to TRBD1. The CDR3 sequence is 19 residues long. Germline CDR1 is SGHTA and CDR2 is FQGNSA. V dropped 1 base and J dropped 5; count of bases not matched to a gene: 13. The CDR3 loop is CASSLGYRGALRDNSPLHF. CDR3 nucleotides: TGTGCCAGCAGCTTAGGATACAGGGGGGCCTTGAGGGATAATTCACCCCTCCACTTT.

The chain joins TRBV12-2 to TRBJ2-6; the DNA was not used to check the table's D call, TRBD2. TRBV12-2 is tagged as a pseudogene. The CDR3 has 17 amino acids. The CDR3 loop is CASRLIFGSSGANVLTF. The CDR3 DNA is TGTGCAAGTCGCTTAATCTTCGGTTCCTCTGGGGCCAACGTCCTGACTTTC.

This clone has more than one count but fewer than ten. The rearrangement joins TRBV5-1 to TRBJ2-7; TRBD2 matches 11 bases. Germline loops: CDR1 SGHRS, CDR2 YFSETQ. CDR3 length: 14 amino acids. V was clipped by 0 bases and J by 6 bases; unmatched bases: 2. As DNA, the CDR3 is TGCGCCAGCAGCTTGGACCTAGCGGGAGGCGAGCAGTACTTC. Its protein is CASSLDLAGGEQYF.